Listed here are 16 T cell receptor beta chains from one sample, sequenced in a study of blood T cell repertoires in COVID-19. The data were produced by immunoSEQ multiplex PCR, yet TCRdb's version contains in-frame clones alone and is incomplete. The sample carries a few hundred thousand clones, roughly 90% recorded once. The specimen sequenced was peripheral blood. The receptors stem from a young man who had recovered from COVID-19.

This clone was recorded once. The genes are TRBV4-1 and TRBJ1-1, with D tentatively TRBD1 (5 bases). V was cut by 4 bases and J by 0 bases, with 9 bases left in between. Germline lookup yields CDR1 MGHRA and CDR2 YSYEKL. This CDR3 contains 14 residues. DNA of the CDR3: TGCGCCAGCAGCCCAGGGCAAATGAACACTGAAGCTTTCTTT. Protein sequence: CASSPGQMNTEAFF.

Remarks on this clone: The same CDR3 can be traced to other DNA sequences in this sample. The V and J genes are TRBV3-1 (or the pseudogene TRBV3-2) and TRBJ2-2, with D hard to call. The CDR3 sequence is 13 residues long. The V gene's germline CDR1 is LGHDT and CDR2 YNNKEL (reference sequence). The V gene lost 1 base and the J gene lost 4 bases, with 4 bases spanning the gap. The CDR3 coding sequence is TGTGCCAGCAGCCAAGTCATCACCGGGGAGCTGTTTTTT. Its translation is CASSQVITGELFF.

The rearrangement uses TRBV28 and TRBJ2-3; 7 bases are a match to TRBD2. The CDR3 has 16 residues. Germline V gene sequence: CDR1 MDHEN, CDR2 SYDVKM. Trimming at V came to 1 base and at J to 3 bases, leaving 7 bases not matched to a gene. CDR3 DNA sequence: TGTGCCAGCAGTTTATTTTTCGGGGAGGGGACAGATACGCAGTATTTT. It translates to CASSLFFGEGTDTQYF.

V is TRBV5-1 and J is TRBJ1-5; D unresolved. The germline gives CDR1 SGHRS, CDR2 YFSETQ. Deletions cut 4 bases from V and 4 bases from J, with 9 bases between. This CDR3 comprises 13 residues. The CDR3 coding sequence is TGCGCCAGCAGCCGCGGGCTAAATCAGCCCCAGCATTTT. This encodes CASSRGLNQPQHF.

The rearrangement joins TRBV6-5 to TRBJ1-2; the D is unclear. Germline assignment: CDR1 MNHEY and CDR2 SVGAGI. Trimming left V 0 bases short and J 4 bases short, with 9 bases between. The CDR3 consists of 14 residues. DNA of the CDR3: TGTGCCAGCAGTTACTCACCCAGGTTCTATGGCTACACCTTC. This sequence encodes CASSYSPRFYGYTF.

The chain recombines TRBV4-1 with TRBJ1-2, with TRBD1 as a possible D gene (6 bases). CDR1 MGHRA and CDR2 YSYEKL come from the germline V gene. The V gene lost 4 bases and the J gene lost 6 bases, with 15 bases spanning the gap. The CDR3 is 14 residues long. CDR3 DNA: TGCGCCAGCAGCCCAAGCGAAGGGGGAGATGGCTACACCTTC. Amino acid sequence: CASSPSEGGDGYTF.

This clone is a singleton in its sample. The CDR3 DNA reads TGTGCCAGCAGTTACTCACACCCTAACTATGGCTACACCTTC. This codes for CASSYSHPNYGYTF. This chain links TRBV6-5 with TRBJ1-2; D unclear. CDR1 MNHEY and CDR2 SVGAGI come from the germline V gene. The CDR3 is 14 amino acids. Trimming left V 0 bases short and J 0 bases short, with 5 bases between.

V and J are TRBV19 and TRBJ1-2; no clear D gene. The CDR3 contains 15 residues. V was cut by 3 bases and J by 4 bases, with 15 bases left in between. Per germline, CDR1 LNHDA and CDR2 SQIVND (reference sequence). CDR3 DNA sequence: TGTGCCAGTAGTATTTTGGTGTCGTCTATCTATGGCTACACCTTC. Translating gives CASSILVSSIYGYTF.

The CDR3 coding sequence is TGTGCCAGCAGTGACGGGGGGGCCGAGGAGACCCAGTACTTC. Protein product: CASSDGGAEETQYF. The rearrangement uses TRBV3-1 (or the pseudogene TRBV3-2) and TRBJ2-5; the match to TRBD2 covers 8 bases. The junction had 8 bases not matched to a gene; V was cut back by 6 bases and J by 5 bases. Germline V gene lookup returns CDR1 LGHDT and CDR2 YNNKEL (reference sequence). CDR3 length equals 14 residues.

The sample holds one count of this clone. The chain is built from TRBV27 and TRBJ1-2, with D hard to call. The germline V gene has CDR1 MNHEY and CDR2 SMNVEV (reference sequence). The CDR3 has 14 residues. The V end was cut by 2 bases, the J end by 6 bases, with 13 bases between. This CDR3 is CASSLRPMGDGYTF. Written as DNA, the CDR3 is TGTGCCAGCAGTTTAAGACCCATGGGCGATGGCTACACCTTC.

The chain is built from TRBV5-1 and TRBJ1-2, with a weak D call TRBD1 (5 bases). V was clipped by 3 bases and J by 7 bases, with 19 bases between them. The length of the CDR3 is 15 residues. The germline gives CDR1 SGHRS, CDR2 YFSETQ. The CDR3 nucleotides read TGCGCCAGCAGCTCGGTAGGGCACAGGTTCCTTGGCTACACCTTC. Its protein product is CASSSVGHRFLGYTF.

The rearrangement uses TRBV24-1 and TRBJ2-2; D not resolved. With 3 bases removed from V and 8 bases from J, the gap between germline ends came to 6 bases. Germline lookup yields CDR1 KGHDR and CDR2 SFDVKD. This CDR3 comprises 12 residues. The CDR3 DNA is TGTGCCACCAGTGATCCGTTAGGGGAGCTGTTTTTT. It is translated as CATSDPLGELFF.

The rearrangement joins TRBV19 to TRBJ2-2; TRBD2 agrees at 11 bases. The V and J ends lost 5 bases and 7 bases, in that order; junction bases with no gene match: 21. Germline V gives CDR1 LNHDA, CDR2 SQIVND (reference sequence). The CDR3 is 20 residues long. The CDR3 sequence: CASSATVGALRTSGYGELFF. The CDR3 DNA sequence: TGTGCCAGTAGTGCGACAGTTGGGGCCTTGAGGACTAGCGGGTACGGGGAGCTGTTTTTT.

In DNA form, the CDR3 reads TGTGCCAGCAGTTTGGCGGTTGGAAACACTGAAGCTTTCTTT. Translated, it gives CASSLAVGNTEAFF. The gene calls are TRBV6-2 or TRBV6-3 and TRBJ1-1; D gene ambiguous. V lost 4 bases and J 2 bases, leaving 11 bases between the germline ends. This CDR3 comprises 14 residues. Germline-derived CDR1 and CDR2 are MNHEY and SVGEGT.

The chain couples TRBV9 to TRBJ2-3; D is unclear. The CDR3 runs 13 residues. CDR1 is SGDLS, CDR2 YYNGEE, per germline. Trimming took 4 bases from V and 8 from J, leaving 14 bases between them. The CDR3 DNA reads TGTGCCAGCAGCCTTGACCAGGATGGTACGCAGTATTTT. Amino acids: CASSLDQDGTQYF.

The chain links TRBV7-9 to TRBJ2-1; perhaps TRBD2 as D (5 bases). Trimming took off 4 bases at V and 12 bases at J, with 16 bases between the two ends. The germline V gene has CDR1 SEHNR and CDR2 FQNEAQ (reference sequence). The CDR3 totals 13 residues. CDR3 in amino acids: CASSSLDKEGQFF. The CDR3 nucleotides read TGTGCCAGCAGCTCCTTAGACAAAGAGGGGCAGTTCTTC.